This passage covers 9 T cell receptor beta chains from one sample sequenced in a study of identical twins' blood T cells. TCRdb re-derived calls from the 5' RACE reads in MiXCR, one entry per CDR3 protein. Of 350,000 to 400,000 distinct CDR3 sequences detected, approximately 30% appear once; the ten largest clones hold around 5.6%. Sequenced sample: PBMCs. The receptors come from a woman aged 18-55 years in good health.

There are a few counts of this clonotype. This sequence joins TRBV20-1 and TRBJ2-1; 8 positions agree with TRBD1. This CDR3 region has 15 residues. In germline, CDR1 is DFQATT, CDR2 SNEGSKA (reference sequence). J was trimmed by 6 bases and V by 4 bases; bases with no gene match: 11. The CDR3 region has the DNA TGCAGTGCTACCAACGGACAGGGTATTGCCAATGAGCAGTTCTTC. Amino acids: CSATNGQGIANEQFF.

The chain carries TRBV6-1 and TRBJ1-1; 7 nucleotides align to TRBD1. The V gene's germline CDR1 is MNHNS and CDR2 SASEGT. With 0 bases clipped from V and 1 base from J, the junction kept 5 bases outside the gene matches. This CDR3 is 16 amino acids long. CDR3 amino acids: CASSEAMAGGNTEAFF. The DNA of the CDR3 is TGTGCCAGCAGTGAAGCTATGGCAGGGGGGAACACTGAAGCTTTCTTT.

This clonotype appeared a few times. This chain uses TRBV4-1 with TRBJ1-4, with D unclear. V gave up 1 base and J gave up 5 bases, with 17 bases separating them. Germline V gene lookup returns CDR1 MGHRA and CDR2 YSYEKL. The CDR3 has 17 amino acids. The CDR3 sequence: CASSQAFIVRRNEKLFF. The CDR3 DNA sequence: TGCGCCAGCAGCCAAGCATTTATCGTACGGCGGAATGAAAAACTGTTTTTT.

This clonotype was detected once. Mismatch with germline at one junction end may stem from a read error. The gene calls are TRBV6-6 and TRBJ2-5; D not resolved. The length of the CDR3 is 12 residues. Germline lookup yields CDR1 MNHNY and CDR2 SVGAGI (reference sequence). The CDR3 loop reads CASSSTRETQYF. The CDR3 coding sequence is TGTGCCAGTAGTTCTACCAGGGAGACCCAGTACTTC.

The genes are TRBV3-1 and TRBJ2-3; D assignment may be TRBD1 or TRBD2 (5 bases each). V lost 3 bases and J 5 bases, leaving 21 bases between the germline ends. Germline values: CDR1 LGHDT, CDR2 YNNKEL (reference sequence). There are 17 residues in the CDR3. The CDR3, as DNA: TGTGCCAGCAGCCAGACCGGGATACAGGTTCACCAAGATACGCAGTATTTT. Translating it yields CASSQTGIQVHQDTQYF.

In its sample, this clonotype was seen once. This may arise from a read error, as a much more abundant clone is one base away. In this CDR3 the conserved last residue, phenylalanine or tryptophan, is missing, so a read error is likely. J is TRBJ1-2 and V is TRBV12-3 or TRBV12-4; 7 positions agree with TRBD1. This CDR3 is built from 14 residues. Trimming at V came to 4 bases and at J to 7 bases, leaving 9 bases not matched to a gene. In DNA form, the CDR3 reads TGTGCCAGCAGTTCTTATAACAGGGGTCTTGGCTACACCCTC. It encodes CASSSYNRGLGYTL.

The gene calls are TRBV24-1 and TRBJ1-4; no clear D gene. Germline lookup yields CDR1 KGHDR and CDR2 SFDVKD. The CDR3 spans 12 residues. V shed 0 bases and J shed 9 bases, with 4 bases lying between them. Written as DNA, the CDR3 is TGTGCCACCAGTGATTTGAACCAAAAACTGTTTTTT. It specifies CATSDLNQKLFF.

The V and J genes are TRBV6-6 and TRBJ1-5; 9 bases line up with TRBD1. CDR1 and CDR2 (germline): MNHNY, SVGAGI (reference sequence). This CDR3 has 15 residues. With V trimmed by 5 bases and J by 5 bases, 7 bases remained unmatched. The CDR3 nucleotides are TGTGCCAGCAGTACCGGACAGGGGACTTATCAGCCCCAGCATTTT. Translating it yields CASSTGQGTYQPQHF.

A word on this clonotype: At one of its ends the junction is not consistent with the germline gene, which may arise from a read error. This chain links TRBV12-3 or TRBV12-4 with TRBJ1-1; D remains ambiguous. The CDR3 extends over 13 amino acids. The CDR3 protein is CDSNQFGDTEAFF. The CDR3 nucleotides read TGTGACAGCAATCAATTCGGGGACACTGAAGCTTTCTTT.